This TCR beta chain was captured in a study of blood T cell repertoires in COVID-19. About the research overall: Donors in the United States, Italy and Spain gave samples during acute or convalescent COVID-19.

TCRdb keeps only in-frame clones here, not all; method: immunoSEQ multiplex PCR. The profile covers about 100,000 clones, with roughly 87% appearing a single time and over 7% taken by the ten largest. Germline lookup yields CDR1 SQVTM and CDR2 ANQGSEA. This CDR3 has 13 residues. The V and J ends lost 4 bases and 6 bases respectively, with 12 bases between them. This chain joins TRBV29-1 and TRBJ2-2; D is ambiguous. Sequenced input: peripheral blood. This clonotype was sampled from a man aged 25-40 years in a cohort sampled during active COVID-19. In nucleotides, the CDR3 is TGCAGCGTTGCTACAGAAGTAGCCGGGGAGCTGTTTTTT. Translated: CSVATEVAGELFF.